A single sample is the source of the 2 T cell receptor beta chains below, sequenced in a study of cytomegalovirus exposure and HLA in healthy donors. With 60 Vbeta and 13 Jbeta primers, the PCR was carried out. Clones were sequenced by immunoSEQ multiplex PCR, and TCRdb holds only the in-frame ones, with some missing. The sample yields 100,000 to 150,000 clones, roughly 73% seen once. The specimen sequenced was PBMCs. These receptors came from a man aged 55 to 70 in good health and CMV-seropositive.

This rearrangement joins TRBV5-1 to TRBJ1-1; 11 nucleotides align to TRBD1. With V trimmed by 4 bases and J by 7 bases, 9 bases remained unmatched. Germline CDR1 is SGHRS and CDR2 is YFSETQ. The CDR3 runs to 15 residues. CDR3 in amino acids: CASSTLRDRGDEAFF. The CDR3 DNA reads TGCGCCAGCAGCACCCTCCGGGACAGGGGGGATGAAGCTTTCTTT.

The chain employs TRBV27 and TRBJ1-4; D gene uncertain. The germline CDR1 and CDR2 sequences are MNHEY and SMNVEV (reference sequence). Trimming removed 3 bases at V and 7 bases at J, with 15 bases between. The CDR3 consists of 15 residues. CDR3: CASSFIPPSGEKLFF. CDR3 sequence (DNA): TGTGCCAGCAGTTTCATACCTCCTTCGGGTGAAAAACTGTTTTTT.